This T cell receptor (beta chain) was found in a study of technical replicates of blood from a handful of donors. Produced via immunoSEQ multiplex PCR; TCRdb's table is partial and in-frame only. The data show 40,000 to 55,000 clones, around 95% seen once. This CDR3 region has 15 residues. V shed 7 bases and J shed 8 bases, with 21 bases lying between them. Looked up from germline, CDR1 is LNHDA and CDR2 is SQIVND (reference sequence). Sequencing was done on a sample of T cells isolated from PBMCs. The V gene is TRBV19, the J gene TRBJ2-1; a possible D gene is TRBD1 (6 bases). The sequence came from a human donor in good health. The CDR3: CASMSSNRVVDEQFF. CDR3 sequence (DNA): TGTGCCAGTATGAGTTCCAACAGGGTAGTCGATGAGCAGTTCTTC.